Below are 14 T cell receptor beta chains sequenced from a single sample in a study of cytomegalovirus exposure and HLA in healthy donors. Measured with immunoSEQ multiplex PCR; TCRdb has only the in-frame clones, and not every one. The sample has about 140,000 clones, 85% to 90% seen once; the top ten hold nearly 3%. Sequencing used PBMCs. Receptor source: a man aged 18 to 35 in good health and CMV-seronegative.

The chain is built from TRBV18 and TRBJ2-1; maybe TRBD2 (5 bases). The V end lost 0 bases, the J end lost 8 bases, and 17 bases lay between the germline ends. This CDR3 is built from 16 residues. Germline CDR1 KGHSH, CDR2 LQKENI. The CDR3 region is CASSPPGSSGGDEQFF. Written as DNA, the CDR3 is TGTGCCAGCTCACCACCGGGGTCATCAGGAGGCGATGAGCAGTTCTTC.

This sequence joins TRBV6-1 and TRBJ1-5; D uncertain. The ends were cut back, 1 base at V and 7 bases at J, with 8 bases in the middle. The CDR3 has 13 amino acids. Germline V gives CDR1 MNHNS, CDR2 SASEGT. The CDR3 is CASSEGRGQPQHF. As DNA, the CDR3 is TGTGCCAGCAGTGAAGGTCGGGGACAGCCCCAGCATTTT.

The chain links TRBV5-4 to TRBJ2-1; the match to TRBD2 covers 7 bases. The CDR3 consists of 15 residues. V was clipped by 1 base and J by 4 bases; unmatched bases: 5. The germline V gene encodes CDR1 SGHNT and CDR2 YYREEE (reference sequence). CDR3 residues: CASSLLLADYNEQFF. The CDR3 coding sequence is TGTGCCAGCAGCTTGTTGCTAGCGGATTACAATGAGCAGTTCTTC.

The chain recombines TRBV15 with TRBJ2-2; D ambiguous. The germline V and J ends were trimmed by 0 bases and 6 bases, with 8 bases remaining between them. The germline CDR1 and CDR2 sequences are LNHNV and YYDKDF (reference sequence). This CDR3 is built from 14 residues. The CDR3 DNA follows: TGTGCCACCAGCAGAGATTGGAGTTCCGGGGAGCTGTTTTTT. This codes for CATSRDWSSGELFF. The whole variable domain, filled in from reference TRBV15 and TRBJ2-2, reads DAMVIQNPRYQVTQFGKPVTLSCSQTLNHNVMYWYQQKSSQAPKLLFHYYDKDFNNEADTPDNFQSRRPNTSFCFLDIRSPGLGDTAMYLCATSRDWSSGELFFGEGSRLTVL.

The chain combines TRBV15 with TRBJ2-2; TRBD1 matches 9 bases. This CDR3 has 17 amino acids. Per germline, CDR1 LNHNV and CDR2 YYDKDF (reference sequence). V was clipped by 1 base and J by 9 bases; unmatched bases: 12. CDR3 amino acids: CATSRVGQGLGARELFF. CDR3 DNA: TGTGCCACCAGCAGAGTTGGACAGGGGTTAGGTGCCCGGGAGCTGTTTTTT.

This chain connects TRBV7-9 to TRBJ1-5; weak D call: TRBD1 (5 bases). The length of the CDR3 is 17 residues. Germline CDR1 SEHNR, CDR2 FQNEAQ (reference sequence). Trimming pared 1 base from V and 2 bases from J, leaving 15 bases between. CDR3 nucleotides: TGTGCCAGCAGCTTAGGAGGCGGGGCAGGCGGCAATCAGCCCCAGCATTTT. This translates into CASSLGGGAGGNQPQHF.

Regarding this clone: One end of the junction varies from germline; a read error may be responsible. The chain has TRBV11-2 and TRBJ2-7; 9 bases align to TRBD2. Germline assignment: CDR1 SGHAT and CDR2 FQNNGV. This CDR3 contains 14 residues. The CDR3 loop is CASRLAGALYEQYF. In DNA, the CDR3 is TGTGCCAGCAGATTAGCGGGAGCCCTCTACGAGCAGTACTTC.

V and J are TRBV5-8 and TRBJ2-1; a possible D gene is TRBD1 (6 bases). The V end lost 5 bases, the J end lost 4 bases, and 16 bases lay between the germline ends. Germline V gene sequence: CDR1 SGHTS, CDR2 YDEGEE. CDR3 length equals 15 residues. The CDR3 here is CASSSRQVLYNEQFF. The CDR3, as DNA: TGTGCCAGCAGTTCTAGACAGGTCCTGTACAATGAGCAGTTCTTC.

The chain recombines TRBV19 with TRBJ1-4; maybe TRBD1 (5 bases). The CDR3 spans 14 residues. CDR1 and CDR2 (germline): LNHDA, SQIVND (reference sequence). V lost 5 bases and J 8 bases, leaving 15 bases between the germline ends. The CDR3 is CASSARRGPEKLFF. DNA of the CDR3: TGTGCCAGTAGTGCCCGGAGGGGTCCCGAAAAACTGTTTTTT.

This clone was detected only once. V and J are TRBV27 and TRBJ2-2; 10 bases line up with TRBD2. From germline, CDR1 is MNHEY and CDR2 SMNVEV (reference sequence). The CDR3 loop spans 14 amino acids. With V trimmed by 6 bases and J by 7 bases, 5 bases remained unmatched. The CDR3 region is CASRLAGEVGELFF. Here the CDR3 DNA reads TGTGCCAGCAGGCTAGCGGGAGAAGTCGGGGAGCTGTTTTTT.

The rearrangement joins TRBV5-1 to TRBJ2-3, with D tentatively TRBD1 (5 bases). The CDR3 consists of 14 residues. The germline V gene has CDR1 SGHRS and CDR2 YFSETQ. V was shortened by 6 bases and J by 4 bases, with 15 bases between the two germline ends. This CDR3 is CASTSARAPDTQYF. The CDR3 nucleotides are TGCGCCAGCACTTCGGCCAGGGCCCCAGATACGCAGTATTTT.

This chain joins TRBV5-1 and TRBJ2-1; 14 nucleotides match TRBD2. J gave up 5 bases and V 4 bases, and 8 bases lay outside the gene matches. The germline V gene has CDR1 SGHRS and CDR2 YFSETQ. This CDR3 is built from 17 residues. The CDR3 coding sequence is TGCGCCAGCAGCCTTAACCCGGGACTAGCGGGAGACAATGAGCAGTTCTTC. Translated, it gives CASSLNPGLAGDNEQFF.

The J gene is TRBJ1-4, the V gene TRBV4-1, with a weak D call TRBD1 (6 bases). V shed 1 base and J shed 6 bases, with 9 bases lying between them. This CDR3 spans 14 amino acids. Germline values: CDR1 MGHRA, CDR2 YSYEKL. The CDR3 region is CASSQAQGHEKLFF. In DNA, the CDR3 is TGCGCCAGCAGCCAAGCACAGGGCCATGAAAAACTGTTTTTT.

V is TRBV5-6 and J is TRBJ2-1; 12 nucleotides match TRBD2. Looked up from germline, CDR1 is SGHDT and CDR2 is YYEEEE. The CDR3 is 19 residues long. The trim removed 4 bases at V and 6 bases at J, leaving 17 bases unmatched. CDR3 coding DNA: TGTGCCAGCAGCCGGACCACTAGCGGGGGGCACTTCCAGGGCAATGAGCAGTTCTTC. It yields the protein CASSRTTSGGHFQGNEQFF.